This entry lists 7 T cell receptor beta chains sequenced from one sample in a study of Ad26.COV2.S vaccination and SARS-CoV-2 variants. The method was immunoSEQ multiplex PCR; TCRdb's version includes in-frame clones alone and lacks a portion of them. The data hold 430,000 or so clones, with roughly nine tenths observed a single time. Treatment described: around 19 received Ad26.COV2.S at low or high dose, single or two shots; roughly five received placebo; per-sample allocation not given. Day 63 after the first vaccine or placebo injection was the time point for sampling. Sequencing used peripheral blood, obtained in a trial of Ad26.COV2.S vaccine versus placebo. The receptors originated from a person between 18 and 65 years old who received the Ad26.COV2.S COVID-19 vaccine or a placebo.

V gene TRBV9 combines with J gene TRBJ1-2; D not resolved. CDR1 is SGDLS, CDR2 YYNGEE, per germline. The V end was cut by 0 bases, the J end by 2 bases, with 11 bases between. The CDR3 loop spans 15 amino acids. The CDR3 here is CASSVAAGNNYGYTF. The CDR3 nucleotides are TGTGCCAGCAGCGTAGCTGCAGGTAACAACTATGGCTACACCTTC.

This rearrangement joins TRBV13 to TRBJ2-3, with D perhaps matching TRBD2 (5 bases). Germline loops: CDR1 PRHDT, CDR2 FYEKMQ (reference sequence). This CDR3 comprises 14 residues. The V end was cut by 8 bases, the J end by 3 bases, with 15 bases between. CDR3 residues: CASESAGLTDTQYF. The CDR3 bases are TGTGCCAGCGAGTCTGCGGGTTTAACAGATACGCAGTATTTT.

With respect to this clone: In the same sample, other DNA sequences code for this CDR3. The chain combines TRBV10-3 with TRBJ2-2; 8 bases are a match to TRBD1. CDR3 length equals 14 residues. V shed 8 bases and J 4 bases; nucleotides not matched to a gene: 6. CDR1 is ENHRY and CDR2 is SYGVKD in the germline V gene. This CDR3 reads CAIRQGAGTGELFF. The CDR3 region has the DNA TGTGCCATCCGTCAGGGGGCAGGCACCGGGGAGCTGTTTTTT.

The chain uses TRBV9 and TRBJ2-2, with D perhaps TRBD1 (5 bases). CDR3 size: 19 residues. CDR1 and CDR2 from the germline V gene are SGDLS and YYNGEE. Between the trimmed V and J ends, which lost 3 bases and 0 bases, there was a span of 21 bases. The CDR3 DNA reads TGTGCCAGCAGCGCCCTAGGGTACAGGAGCCTGACGAACACCGGGGAGCTGTTTTTT. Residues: CASSALGYRSLTNTGELFF.

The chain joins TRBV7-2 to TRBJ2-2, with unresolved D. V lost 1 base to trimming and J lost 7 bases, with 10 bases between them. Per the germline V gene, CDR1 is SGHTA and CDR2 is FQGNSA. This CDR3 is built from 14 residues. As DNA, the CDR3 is TGTGCCAGCAGCTTAGACCATGGTCACGGGGAGCTGTTTTTT. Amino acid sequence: CASSLDHGHGELFF. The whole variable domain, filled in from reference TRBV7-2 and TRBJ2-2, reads GAGVSQSPSNKVTEKGKDVELRCDPISGHTALYWYRQSLGQGLEFLIYFQGNSAPDKSGLPSDRFSAERTGGSVSTLTIQRTQQEDSAVYLCASSLDHGHGELFFGEGSRLTVL.

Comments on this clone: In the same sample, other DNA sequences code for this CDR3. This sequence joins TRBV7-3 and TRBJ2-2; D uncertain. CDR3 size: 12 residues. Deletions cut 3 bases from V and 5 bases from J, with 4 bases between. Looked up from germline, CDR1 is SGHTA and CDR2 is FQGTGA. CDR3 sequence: CASSFGTGELFF. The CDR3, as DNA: TGTGCCAGCAGCTTTGGGACCGGGGAGCTGTTTTTT.

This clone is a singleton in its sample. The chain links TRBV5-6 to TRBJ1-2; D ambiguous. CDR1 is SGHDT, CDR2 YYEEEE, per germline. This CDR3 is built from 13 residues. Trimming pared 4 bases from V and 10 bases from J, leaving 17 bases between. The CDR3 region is CASSHPDFFAYTF. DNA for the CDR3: TGTGCCAGCAGCCACCCAGACTTCTTCGCCTACACCTTC.